These 22 T cell receptor beta chains were sequenced from one sample in a study of CD8 T cells in Susac syndrome. An input of about 0.5 to 1 ug of RNA was subjected to reverse transcription using random hexamers. In TCRdb, the immunoSEQ multiplex PCR reads were re-called with MiXCR into one record per CDR3 protein. The table has roughly 100,000 distinct CDR3 sequences, 95% to 97% seen once. The source material was CD8+ T cells from PBMCs. These receptors originate from a human donor with Susac syndrome.

The DNA of the CDR3 is TGTGCCAGCAGCGTAGATTCCGGTCAGCCCCAGCATTTT. It codes for CASSVDSGQPQHF. The rearrangement links TRBV9 to TRBJ1-5; no firm D call. The CDR3 is made up of 13 amino acids. Trimming took off 0 bases at V and 6 bases at J, with 7 bases between the two ends. Germline values: CDR1 SGDLS, CDR2 YYNGEE.

The chain uses TRBV10-2 and TRBJ1-2; the D is unclear. The CDR3 length is 13 residues. Trimming shortened V by 8 bases and J by 0 bases, and 10 bases separated the two germline ends. Germline loops: CDR1 WSHSY, CDR2 SAAADI. The CDR3 protein is CASATVANYGYTF. In nucleotides, the CDR3 is TGCGCCAGCGCTACAGTCGCTAACTATGGCTACACCTTC.

This chain uses TRBV20-1 with TRBJ1-1; D gene ambiguous. Trimming pared 4 bases from V and 0 bases from J, leaving 9 bases between. The length of the CDR3 is 13 residues. Germline-derived CDR1 and CDR2 are DFQATT and SNEGSKA (reference sequence). DNA for the CDR3: TGCAGTGCTACCCCGGATTTGAACACTGAAGCTTTCTTT. Translating gives CSATPDLNTEAFF.

The J gene is TRBJ2-7, the V gene TRBV5-4; 9 bases map to TRBD1. V trimming: 4 bases; J trimming: 0 bases; junction bases outside the gene matches: 5. CDR3 length: 15 amino acids. In germline, CDR1 is SGHNT, CDR2 YYREEE (reference sequence). The CDR3 coding sequence is TGTGCCAGCAGCCGGGGGACAGGGAGCTCCTACGAGCAGTACTTC. Encoded protein: CASSRGTGSSYEQYF. The variable domain in full, completed from reference TRBV5-4 and TRBJ2-7, reads ETGVTQSPTHLIKTRGQQVTLRCSSQSGHNTVSWYQQALGQGPQFIFQYYREEENGRGNFPPRFSGLQFPNYSSELNVNALELDDSALYLCASSRGTGSSYEQYFGPGTRLTVT.

The V and J genes are TRBV20-1 and TRBJ2-5, with a weak D call TRBD2 (6 bases). V gave up 2 bases and J gave up 4 bases, with 11 bases separating them. Germline CDR1 is DFQATT and CDR2 is SNEGSKA (reference sequence). The CDR3 consists of 13 residues. CDR3 loop: CSARPNGGETQYF. CDR3 DNA: TGCAGTGCTAGACCCAACGGGGGAGAGACCCAGTACTTC.

J is TRBJ2-1 and V is TRBV3-1; 10 bases line up with TRBD2. Germline V gene sequence: CDR1 LGHDT, CDR2 YNNKEL (reference sequence). The CDR3 is 14 amino acids. Unmatched junction bases numbered 3, after V lost 0 bases and J lost 10 bases. CDR3 bases: TGTGCCAGCAGCCAAGAGGGACTAGCGTTGGAGCAGTTCTTC. Protein sequence: CASSQEGLALEQFF.

The V call is TRBV7-3, the J call TRBJ2-2, with D uncertain. V gave up 1 base and J gave up 3 bases, with 12 bases separating them. The CDR3 contains 16 residues. Germline V gene lookup returns CDR1 SGHTA and CDR2 FQGTGA. CDR3 sequence (DNA): TGTGCCAGCAGCTTAAGGGCAACGCCGTACACCGGGGAGCTGTTTTTT. It yields the protein CASSLRATPYTGELFF.

The gene calls are TRBV27 and TRBJ2-1; the D gene is possibly TRBD1 (5 bases). CDR1 and CDR2 from the germline V gene are MNHEY and SMNVEV (reference sequence). Trimming removed 3 bases at V and 7 bases at J, with 16 bases between. The CDR3 runs 15 residues. In nucleotides, the CDR3 is TGTGCCAGCAGTTTCAATACCGTTCAGGGTAATGAGCAGTTCTTC. It translates to CASSFNTVQGNEQFF.

The DNA of the CDR3 is TGTGCCAGCAGTTTGACAGGGGGGAACACCGGGGAGCTGTTTTTT. Translated, it gives CASSLTGGNTGELFF. The rearrangement links TRBV11-2 to TRBJ2-2; TRBD1 matches at 9 bases. This CDR3 comprises 15 residues. Trimming at V came to 6 bases and at J to 1 base, leaving 3 bases not matched to a gene. Germline V CDR1 and CDR2: SGHAT, FQNNGV.

The rearrangement uses TRBV15 and TRBJ1-6; a weak D match, TRBD1 (5 bases). Germline V gives CDR1 LNHNV, CDR2 YYDKDF (reference sequence). Trimming left V 4 bases short and J 7 bases short, with 14 bases between. The CDR3 covers 15 residues. Here the CDR3 reads CATSTRQTGNSPLHF. DNA of the CDR3: TGTGCCACCAGCACGAGACAGACGGGCAATTCACCCCTCCACTTT.

The J gene is TRBJ1-1, the V gene TRBV5-1; D unclear. Germline V CDR1 and CDR2: SGHRS, YFSETQ. V lost 0 bases and J 3 bases, leaving 12 bases between the germline ends. This CDR3 has 15 amino acids. The CDR3 sequence: CASSLASRSHTEAFF. The CDR3 DNA is TGCGCCAGCAGCTTGGCCTCGAGAAGCCACACTGAAGCTTTCTTT.

This rearrangement joins TRBV5-4 to TRBJ2-7, with unresolved D. The CDR3 is 13 residues long. CDR1 is SGHNT and CDR2 is YYREEE in the germline V gene (reference sequence). The V and J ends lost 3 bases and 3 bases respectively, with 10 bases between them. CDR3 bases: TGTGCCAGCAGCTCTGACGGGTACTACGAGCAGTACTTC. Its protein is CASSSDGYYEQYF.

This chain uses TRBV27 with TRBJ1-4, with no clear D. Germline lookup yields CDR1 MNHEY and CDR2 SMNVEV (reference sequence). V shed 2 bases and J shed 8 bases, with 9 bases lying between them. The CDR3 sequence is 13 residues long. The chain's CDR3 is CASSLGRVEKLFF. CDR3 coding DNA: TGTGCCAGCAGTTTAGGTCGAGTCGAAAAACTGTTTTTT.

The V gene is TRBV4-3, the J gene TRBJ2-5; TRBD1 agrees at 9 bases. CDR3 length equals 15 residues. The J segment lost 0 bases and the V segment lost 4 bases, leaving 3 bases of the junction unmatched. Germline V gene lookup returns CDR1 LGHNA and CDR2 YSLEER. The CDR3 reads CASSLGQGNQETQYF. CDR3 in DNA: TGCGCCAGCAGCCTCGGACAGGGGAACCAAGAGACCCAGTACTTC.

This chain joins TRBV6-2 or TRBV6-3 and TRBJ1-2; no clear D. The length of the CDR3 is 13 residues. V lost 2 bases to trimming and J lost 8 bases, with 12 bases between them. The germline V gene encodes CDR1 MNHEY and CDR2 SVGEGT. In nucleotides, the CDR3 is TGTGCCAGCAGTTACCTGGCAGTCGGGGGCTACACCTTC. Protein sequence: CASSYLAVGGYTF.

As concerns this clonotype: The germline gene is not matched at one end of the junction; a read error may be the cause. The rearrangement uses TRBV19 and TRBJ2-5; either TRBD1 or TRBD2 may fit D (6 bases each). This CDR3 spans 15 amino acids. In germline, CDR1 is LNHDA, CDR2 SQIVND (reference sequence). The CDR3 DNA reads as TGTGCCAGTAGCTTACGCGGGACACTGCAAGTGACCCAGTACTTC. Translating gives CASSLRGTLQVTQYF.

The chain employs TRBV6-5 and TRBJ1-2; 8 bases align to TRBD1. Germline CDR1 reads MNHEY; CDR2 reads SVGAGI. The junction had 7 bases not matched to a gene; V was cut back by 5 bases and J by 5 bases. The CDR3 has 14 residues. CDR3 sequence (DNA): TGTGCCAGCAGTCCACAGGGGGGGAAGTATGGCTACACCTTC. As protein: CASSPQGGKYGYTF.

This chain connects TRBV3-1 to TRBJ2-6, with TRBD1 matching over 7 bases. The trim removed 8 bases at V and 0 bases at J, leaving 7 bases unmatched. Germline V lookup: CDR1 LGHDT, CDR2 YNNKEL (reference sequence). The CDR3 loop spans 16 amino acids. This CDR3 is CASSGTVSSGANVLTF. The CDR3 DNA is TGTGCCAGCTCCGGGACAGTGAGCTCTGGGGCCAACGTCCTGACTTTC.

The chain carries TRBV5-1 and TRBJ2-5; 7 nucleotides match TRBD1. This CDR3 spans 14 amino acids. Germline CDR1 is SGHRS and CDR2 is YFSETQ. V lost 4 bases to trimming and J lost 1 base; unmatched junction nucleotides: 4. The CDR3 loop reads CASSPGQFQETQYF. The CDR3 DNA reads TGCGCCAGCAGCCCGGGACAGTTCCAAGAGACCCAGTACTTC.

This chain joins TRBV5-4 and TRBJ2-1; possibly TRBD1 or TRBD2 for D (7 bases each). Trimming stripped 3 bases from V and 5 bases from J, with 15 bases between. This CDR3 region has 15 residues. The germline CDR1 and CDR2 sequences are SGHNT and YYREEE (reference sequence). For the CDR3, the DNA is TGTGCCAGCAGCTCGGGAGGAGACAGGGACAATGAGCAGTTCTTC. It yields the protein CASSSGGDRDNEQFF.

The chain employs TRBV2 and TRBJ2-7; no clear D gene. Germline V lookup: CDR1 SNHLY, CDR2 FYNNEI. Trimming removed 2 bases from V and 6 bases from J, with 8 bases in between. CDR3 length: 12 residues. CDR3 amino acids: CASSELAVEQYF. The CDR3 DNA reads TGTGCCAGCAGTGAACTGGCAGTCGAGCAGTACTTC.

This chain uses TRBV14 with TRBJ2-2; 9 nucleotides line up with TRBD1. The ends lost 3 bases at V and 8 bases at J; junction bases unmatched: 10. The CDR3 totals 16 residues. The V gene's germline CDR1 is SGHDN and CDR2 FVKESK. The CDR3 loop is CASSHGPGQGMGELFF. The CDR3 DNA reads as TGTGCCAGCAGCCATGGACCGGGACAGGGAATGGGGGAGCTGTTTTTT.